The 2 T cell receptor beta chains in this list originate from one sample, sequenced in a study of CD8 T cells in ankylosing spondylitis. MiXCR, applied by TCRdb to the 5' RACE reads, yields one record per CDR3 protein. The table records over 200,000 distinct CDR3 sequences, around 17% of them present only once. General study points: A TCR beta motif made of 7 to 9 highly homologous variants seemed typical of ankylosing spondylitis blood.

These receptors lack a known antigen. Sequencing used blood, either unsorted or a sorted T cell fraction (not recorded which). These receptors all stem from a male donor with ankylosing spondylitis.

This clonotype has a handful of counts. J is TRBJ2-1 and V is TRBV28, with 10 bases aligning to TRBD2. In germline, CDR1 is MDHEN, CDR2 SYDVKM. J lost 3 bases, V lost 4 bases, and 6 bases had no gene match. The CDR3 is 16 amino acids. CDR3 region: CASSSERGGFYNEQFF. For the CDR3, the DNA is TGTGCCAGCAGTTCCGAGCGGGGGGGCTTCTACAATGAGCAGTTCTTC.

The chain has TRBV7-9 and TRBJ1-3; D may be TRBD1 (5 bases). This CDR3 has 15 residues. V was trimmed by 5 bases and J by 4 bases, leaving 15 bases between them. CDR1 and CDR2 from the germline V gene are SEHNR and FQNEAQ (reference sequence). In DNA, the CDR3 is TGTGCCAGCAGCCCCAGGGAGGGGCCCGGAAACACCATATATTTT. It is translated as CASSPREGPGNTIYF. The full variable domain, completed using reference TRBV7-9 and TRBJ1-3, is DTGVSQNPRHKITKRGQNVTFRCDPISEHNRLYWYRQTLGQGPEFLTYFQNEAQLEKSRLLSDRFSAERPKGSFSTLEIQRTEQGDSAMYLCASSPREGPGNTIYFGEGSWLTVV.